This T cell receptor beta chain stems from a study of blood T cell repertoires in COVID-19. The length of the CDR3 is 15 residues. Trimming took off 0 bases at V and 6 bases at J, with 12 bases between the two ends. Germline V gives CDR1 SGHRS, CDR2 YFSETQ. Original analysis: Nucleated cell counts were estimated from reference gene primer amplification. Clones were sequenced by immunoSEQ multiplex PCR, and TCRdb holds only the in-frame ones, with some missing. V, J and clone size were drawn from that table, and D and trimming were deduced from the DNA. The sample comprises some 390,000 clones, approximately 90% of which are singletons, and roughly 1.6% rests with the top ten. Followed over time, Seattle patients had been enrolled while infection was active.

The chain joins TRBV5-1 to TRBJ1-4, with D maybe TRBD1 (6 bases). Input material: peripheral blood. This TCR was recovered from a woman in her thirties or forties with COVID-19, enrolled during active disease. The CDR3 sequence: CASSLAGTTDEKLFF. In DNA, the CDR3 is TGCGCCAGCAGCTTGGCTGGGACAACGGATGAAAAACTGTTTTTT.